These 26 T cell receptor beta chains were all obtained from the same sample, sequenced in a study of naive and memory T cell subsets. Blood and skin TCR RNA was reverse transcribed with alpha and beta constant primers. MiXCR was run by TCRdb on the UMI-ligation and nested PCR reads, yielding one entry per CDR3 protein. Of 270 or so distinct CDR3 sequences in the sample, 60% to 80% were seen once. Regarding treatment: skin biopsy from PPD injection site in Mantoux-positive individual. Unsorted total RNA, about 1 to 1000 ng, was DNase treated before reverse transcription. Material: skin, obtained from a tuberculin skin test site. These receptors all stem from an adult in good health.

Note on this clonotype: This beta chain was picked up by a library intended for alpha chains and is off target, so its count carries little meaning. J is TRBJ2-3 and V is TRBV19; 7 bases agree with TRBD2. There are 14 residues in the CDR3. From germline, CDR1 is LNHDA and CDR2 SQIVND (reference sequence). Losses at the gene ends were 3 bases for V and 2 bases for J; bases not matched to a gene: 2. The chain's CDR3 is CASSMGGTTDTQYF. CDR3 in DNA: TGTGCCAGTAGTATGGGGGGGACCACAGATACGCAGTATTTT. Looking up the rest from reference TRBV19 and TRBJ2-3 gives the full variable domain: DGGITQSPKYLFRKEGQNVTLSCEQNLNHDAMYWYRQDPGQGLRLIYYSQIVNDFQKGDIAEGYSVSREKKESFPLTVTSAQKNPTAFYLCASSMGGTTDTQYFGPGTRLTVL.

With regard to this clonotype: This beta chain is a stray read from a library made for alpha chains; its abundance is not meaningful. This chain uses TRBV5-1 with TRBJ2-2; D remains ambiguous. V was pared by 3 bases and J by 6 bases, with 6 bases between. Germline CDR1 reads SGHRS; CDR2 reads YFSETQ. The CDR3 sequence is 12 residues long. CDR3 loop: CASSSSSGELFF. The CDR3 DNA reads TGCGCCAGCAGCTCCTCGTCCGGGGAGCTGTTTTTT.

To note about this clonotype: This beta chain came through as a stray read in a library set up for alpha chains, and its size says little. This chain connects TRBV6-2 or TRBV6-3 to TRBJ2-7; D unclear. V lost 6 bases and J lost 3, with 18 bases in between. Looked up from germline, CDR1 is MNHEY and CDR2 is SVGEGT. There are 15 residues in the CDR3. Here the CDR3 reads CASSPGYSKHYEQYF. CDR3 coding DNA: TGTGCCAGCAGCCCCGGGTACTCAAAACACTACGAGCAGTACTTC.

This clonotype has only a few counts. This beta chain is an unintended read in a library built for alpha chains; its size means little. The rearrangement links TRBV29-1 to TRBJ1-2; 9 bases align to TRBD1. Trimming cost V 3 bases and J 8 bases; bases outside gene matches: 7. Looked up from germline, CDR1 is SQVTM and CDR2 is ANQGSEA. There are 13 residues in the CDR3. CDR3 nucleotides: TGCAGCGTTGATGAACAGGGGGCGCGGGGCTACACCTTC. This sequence encodes CSVDEQGARGYTF.

As for this clonotype: As an off-target read in a library built for alpha chains, this beta chain has a frequency of little significance. This rearrangement joins TRBV6-5 to TRBJ2-3; 10 nucleotides agree with TRBD1. With V trimmed by 6 bases and J by 1 base, 1 base remained unmatched. The CDR3 length is 14 residues. Germline-derived CDR1 and CDR2 are MNHEY and SVGAGI. The CDR3 region is CASRGTGGTDTQYF. CDR3 DNA sequence: TGTGCCAGCAGGGGGACAGGGGGCACAGATACGCAGTATTTT.

On this clonotype itself: As an off-target read in a library built for alpha chains, this beta chain has a frequency of little significance. The chain couples TRBV3-1 to TRBJ1-5, with 7 nucleotides matching TRBD1. Germline CDR1 is LGHDT and CDR2 is YNNKEL (reference sequence). CDR3 length equals 14 residues. With 5 bases clipped from V and 2 bases from J, the junction kept 3 bases outside the gene matches. The CDR3, as DNA: TGTGCCAGCAGCGCTGGGACAGGCAATCAGCCCCAGCATTTT. The encoded protein is CASSAGTGNQPQHF.

This clonotype was detected once. This beta chain turned up in a library designed for alpha chains; as an off-target read, its abundance says little. This rearrangement joins TRBV12-3 or TRBV12-4 to TRBJ1-2, with D unclear. Trimming stripped 5 bases from V and 1 base from J, with 5 bases between. The CDR3 runs 12 residues. The chain's CDR3 is CASSKNNYGYTF. CDR3 sequence (DNA): TGTGCCAGCAGTAAGAATAACTATGGCTACACCTTC.

This clonotype appeared once. This beta chain appears as a stray read in a library generated for alpha chains; its size is not informative. This chain links TRBV7-2 with TRBJ2-1; 11 positions match TRBD1. The CDR3 contains 15 residues. V shed 2 bases and J 8 bases; nucleotides not matched to a gene: 5. Germline-derived CDR1 and CDR2 are SGHTA and FQGNSA. CDR3 DNA sequence: TGTGCCAGCAGCTTACAAGGGACAGGGGGGGATGAGCAGTTCTTC. It codes for CASSLQGTGGDEQFF.

On this clonotype: This beta chain lies outside the target of a library built for alpha chains; its clone size means little. The chain uses TRBV11-2 and TRBJ2-5; no definite D call. Trimming stripped 0 bases from V and 5 bases from J, with 13 bases between. Germline CDR1 is SGHAT and CDR2 is FQNNGV. The CDR3 runs to 15 residues. The CDR3 coding sequence is TGTGCCAGCAGCTTAGATGGTGTACCCTCGGAGACCCAGTACTTC. Its translation is CASSLDGVPSETQYF.

A remark on this clonotype: With the library built for alpha chains, this beta chain is off target and its frequency is not meaningful. CDR3 in DNA: TGCAGCGTTGTAAGGGAGGCCTACGAGCAGTACTTC. It translates to CSVVREAYEQYF. The chain couples TRBV29-1 to TRBJ2-7; D perhaps matches TRBD2 (6 bases). Trimming pared 4 bases from V and 2 bases from J, leaving 9 bases between. Per the germline V gene, CDR1 is SQVTM and CDR2 is ANQGSEA. This CDR3 contains 12 residues.

This clonotype occurred once. This beta chain slipped into a library made for alpha chains as a stray read, so its size is not meaningful. The V gene is TRBV3-1, the J gene TRBJ2-7, with 12 nucleotides matching TRBD2. The germline CDR1 and CDR2 sequences are LGHDT and YNNKEL (reference sequence). The CDR3 covers 16 residues. J gave up 5 bases and V 4 bases, and 9 bases lay outside the gene matches. CDR3 residues: CASSLWTSGTVDEQYF. The CDR3 DNA follows: TGTGCCAGCAGCCTCTGGACTAGCGGGACGGTCGACGAGCAGTACTTC.

This clonotype occurred once. A library made for alpha chains picked up this beta chain off target, so its size means little. The chain employs TRBV20-1 and TRBJ1-5; D not resolved. This CDR3 is built from 14 residues. V shed 4 bases and J shed 3 bases, with 13 bases lying between them. Germline values: CDR1 DFQATT, CDR2 SNEGSKA (reference sequence). CDR3 sequence (DNA): TGCAGTGCTAAGTATCCAGGACTCAATCAGCCCCAGCATTTT. Translating gives CSAKYPGLNQPQHF.

About this clonotype itself: For a library built for alpha chains, this beta chain is a stray read; little rests on its size. This chain uses TRBV20-1 with TRBJ1-3; D gene ambiguous. The CDR3 totals 14 residues. Germline CDR1 is DFQATT and CDR2 is SNEGSKA (reference sequence). V lost 6 bases to trimming and J lost 5 bases, with 17 bases between them. The CDR3 DNA sequence: TGCAGTGCGAAGGCCGACGGAAGAAGAAACACCATATATTTT. Translation gives CSAKADGRRNTIYF.

A note on this clonotype: For a library built for alpha chains, this beta chain is a stray read; little rests on its size. This rearrangement joins TRBV20-1 to TRBJ2-1; D is uncertain. V was pared by 1 base and J by 4 bases, with 8 bases between. Germline V gene sequence: CDR1 DFQATT, CDR2 SNEGSKA (reference sequence). The CDR3 extends over 13 amino acids. CDR3 sequence: CSARGSNYNEQFF. CDR3 sequence (DNA): TGCAGTGCTAGAGGCTCTAATTACAATGAGCAGTTCTTC.

About this clonotype: This beta chain was picked up by a library intended for alpha chains and is off target, so its count carries little meaning. The chain links TRBV7-6 to TRBJ2-5, with unresolved D. Between the trimmed V and J ends, which lost 1 base and 2 bases, there was a span of 5 bases. Germline lookup yields CDR1 SGHVS and CDR2 FNYEAQ. This CDR3 contains 13 residues. CDR3 coding DNA: TGTGCCAGCAGCTTAGGAGCGCAAGAGACCCAGTACTTC. This sequence encodes CASSLGAQETQYF.

Only a few counts were recorded for this clonotype. This beta chain represents an off-target read in a library built for alpha chains; its size is of limited meaning. The chain recombines TRBV27 with TRBJ1-1; D unclear. Germline loops: CDR1 MNHEY, CDR2 SMNVEV (reference sequence). The V end was cut by 3 bases, the J end by 4 bases, with 6 bases between. The CDR3 is 12 residues long. DNA for the CDR3: TGTGCCAGCAGTTTCCTTGGCACTGAAGCTTTCTTT. Protein sequence: CASSFLGTEAFF.

Comment on this clonotype: A library made for alpha chains picked up this beta chain off target, so its size means little. The J gene is TRBJ2-7, the V gene TRBV7-9; D not certain. The V gene's germline CDR1 is SEHNR and CDR2 FQNEAQ (reference sequence). V was cut by 5 bases and J by 1 base, with 9 bases left in between. The CDR3 totals 13 residues. The CDR3 bases are TGTGCCAGCAGCCCGTTAGGGTCCTACGAGCAGTACTTC. Amino acids: CASSPLGSYEQYF.

Notes on this clonotype: In a library made to pick up alpha chains, this beta chain is a stray read with a size that means little. The chain has TRBV11-2 and TRBJ2-1, with unresolved D. V was pared by 5 bases and J by 2 bases, with 7 bases between. This CDR3 region has 13 residues. Germline lookup yields CDR1 SGHAT and CDR2 FQNNGV. The CDR3 here is CASSIGTYNEQFF. DNA of the CDR3: TGTGCCAGCAGCATAGGGACCTACAATGAGCAGTTCTTC.

On this clonotype itself: This beta chain is a stray read from a library made for alpha chains; its abundance is not meaningful. In DNA, the CDR3 is TGCGCCAGCGGACGGTCCAATGAGCAGTTCTTC. Protein: CASGRSNEQFF. The V gene is TRBV4-1, the J gene TRBJ2-1, with unresolved D. This CDR3 region has 11 residues. Deletions cut 8 bases from V and 6 bases from J, with 8 bases between. CDR1 and CDR2 from the germline V gene are MGHRA and YSYEKL.

In its sample, this clonotype was seen once. The library was prepared for alpha chains; this beta chain is a stray read, so its frequency means little. DNA for the CDR3: TGCAGTGCTAGTAGCCTAGCGGGAGGGCCCGGGGAGCTGTTTTTT. This translates into CSASSLAGGPGELFF. The chain joins TRBV20-1 to TRBJ2-2; 12 nucleotides match TRBD2. V shed 3 bases and J 6 bases; nucleotides not matched to a gene: 5. CDR3 length: 15 residues. Looked up from germline, CDR1 is DFQATT and CDR2 is SNEGSKA (reference sequence).

Comments on this clonotype: Since the library was made to target alpha chains, this beta chain is a stray read and its abundance is not meaningful. This chain connects TRBV11-2 to TRBJ2-3; D gene uncertain. The CDR3 has 12 amino acids. Looked up from germline, CDR1 is SGHAT and CDR2 is FQNNGV. Trimming took 6 bases from V and 2 from J, leaving 6 bases between them. The CDR3 coding sequence is TGTGCCAGCAGAAGTCCCACAGATACGCAGTATTTT. Translated: CASRSPTDTQYF.

For this clonotype: The library was designed around alpha chains, so this beta chain is a stray read whose abundance carries little weight. This chain links TRBV6-5 with TRBJ2-7; D unresolved. This CDR3 region has 13 residues. The V end lost 6 bases, the J end lost 6 bases, and 15 bases lay between the germline ends. Germline V gives CDR1 MNHEY, CDR2 SVGAGI. The CDR3 DNA reads TGTGCCAGCAGACGAACGGATTTCACCGAGCAGTACTTC. It codes for CASRRTDFTEQYF.

Turning to this clonotype: Since the library was made to target alpha chains, this beta chain is a stray read and its abundance is not meaningful. This chain joins TRBV12-3 or TRBV12-4 and TRBJ2-7; either TRBD1 or TRBD2 may supply D (5 bases each). Between the trimmed V and J ends, which lost 6 bases and 2 bases, there was a span of 17 bases. This CDR3 region has 15 residues. CDR3 loop: CASRPQPGTTYEQYF. The CDR3 nucleotides read TGTGCCAGCAGGCCCCAGCCCGGGACGACCTACGAGCAGTACTTC.

With respect to this clonotype: This beta chain represents an off-target read in a library built for alpha chains; its size is of limited meaning. The CDR3 here is CASSFGGSSYEQYF. The CDR3 nucleotides are TGTGCCAGCAGCTTCGGCGGCAGCTCCTACGAGCAGTACTTC. The chain is built from TRBV14 and TRBJ2-7; D gene uncertain. The V gene lost 5 bases and the J gene lost 0 bases, with 11 bases spanning the gap. Germline CDR1 and CDR2: SGHDN and FVKESK. This CDR3 comprises 14 residues. The whole variable domain, filled in from reference TRBV14 and TRBJ2-7, reads EAGVTQFPSHSVIEKGQTVTLRCDPISGHDNLYWYRRVMGKEIKFLLHFVKESKQDESGMPNNRFLAERTGGTYSTLKVQPAELEDSGVYFCASSFGGSSYEQYFGPGTRLTVT.

A remark on this clonotype: This beta chain slipped into a library made for alpha chains as a stray read, so its size is not meaningful. The V call is TRBV7-9, the J call TRBJ2-3, with D perhaps matching TRBD2 (5 bases). There are 14 residues in the CDR3. V was cut by 6 bases and J by 1 base, with 11 bases left in between. Germline V lookup: CDR1 SEHNR, CDR2 FQNEAQ (reference sequence). The CDR3 region is CASRIKEGTDTQYF. The CDR3 DNA follows: TGTGCCAGCAGAATAAAGGAGGGCACAGATACGCAGTATTTT.

As concerns this clonotype: Within a library made for alpha chains, this beta chain is off target, and its count is uninformative. The chain has TRBV5-1 and TRBJ2-6; D is unresolved. The CDR3 is made up of 14 amino acids. Germline V gives CDR1 SGHRS, CDR2 YFSETQ. The V end lost 4 bases, the J end lost 0 bases, and 5 bases lay between the germline ends. As DNA, the CDR3 is TGCGCCAGCAGCCCCTACTCTGGGGCCAACGTCCTGACTTTC. Translating gives CASSPYSGANVLTF.